This record concerns one TCR beta chain sequence. Antigen specificity is unknown. The entry originates in a study of Ad26.COV2.S vaccination and SARS-CoV-2 variants. Study overall: Donor was assigned to the Ad26.COV2.S arm of trial COV1001.

The CDR3 has 16 residues. V shed 6 bases and J 3 bases; nucleotides not matched to a gene: 7. Germline lookup yields CDR1 KGHDR and CDR2 SFDVKD. Clones were sequenced by immunoSEQ multiplex PCR, and TCRdb holds only the in-frame ones, with some missing. Of some 270,000 clones in the sample, roughly nine tenths were seen once. Broader study findings: Spike-specific TCR breadth in vaccine recipients exceeded that seen in placebo recipients. Considerable breadth of spike-specific CD8+ and CD4+ T cell responses has reportedly been documented following vaccination. It was found that vaccine and placebo recipients had similar non-spike TCR breadth.

Treatment denoted: around 19 received Ad26.COV2.S at low or high dose, single or two shots; 5 received placebo; per-sample allocation not given. Sampling was done on day 63 after the first vaccine or placebo injection. The chain has TRBV24-1 and TRBJ2-4; TRBD2 matches at 10 bases. The source material was peripheral blood, sampled in a trial of Ad26.COV2.S vaccine versus placebo. The sequence came from a person between 18 and 65 years old who received the Ad26.COV2.S COVID-19 vaccine or a placebo. The CDR3 region has the DNA TGTGCCACCAGTAGCGGGAGGGCCGGGGACAAAAACATTCAGTACTTC. Protein: CATSSGRAGDKNIQYF.